This T cell receptor (beta chain) emerged from a study of blood T cell repertoires in COVID-19. About the research overall: Samples taken during acute and convalescent COVID-19 were collected in the United States, Italy and Spain. Sources were T cells, B-cell-depleted T cells, or PBMCs; the material itself was cDNA or gDNA.

Original methodology: Using reference gene primer amplification, nucleated cell counts were estimated. The table came from immunoSEQ multiplex PCR; TCRdb's copy has only in-frame clones and leaves some out. Clonal size and the V and J genes are those of that table, whereas D and trimming came from the DNA. The sample has about 83,000 clones; 65% to 85% are singletons. Germline V CDR1 and CDR2: KGHSH, LQKENI. Trimming cost V 3 bases and J 3 bases; bases outside gene matches: 6. The CDR3 loop spans 16 amino acids. This clonotype was sampled from a woman at least 80 years old with acute or convalescent COVID-19. Sequencing used peripheral blood. The rearrangement joins TRBV18 to TRBJ1-3, with TRBD1 identical over 9 bases. The DNA for the CDR3 is TGTGCCAGCTCACCGTCCGGGACAGGGAGTGGAAACACCATATATTTT. This translates into CASSPSGTGSGNTIYF.